The clone carrying this TCR beta chain was detected once. Methods used by the authors: Reference gene primers were amplified, and this amplification served to estimate nucleated cell counts. Assay used: immunoSEQ multiplex PCR; TCRdb lists only in-frame clones, some missing. That table supplies the V and J calls and clone size; D and trimming were determined from the DNA. The table has 50,000 to 65,000 clones, around 87% seen once. This sample was taken from a study of blood T cell repertoires in COVID-19. Study in general: PBMCs, B-cell-depleted T cells, or T cells were the source of the cDNA or gDNA that made up the material.

Those enrolled in Seattle joined during active infection and were followed longitudinally afterward. This receptor was obtained from a woman of 80 years or more with COVID-19, enrolled during active disease. Sequencing was carried out using peripheral blood.

The CDR3 loop reads CSAVNNEQFF. The CDR3, as DNA: TGCAGTGCTGTAAACAATGAGCAGTTCTTC. The chain combines TRBV20-1 with TRBJ2-1; no definite D call. The germline V and J ends were trimmed by 5 bases and 5 bases, with 4 bases remaining between them. This CDR3 spans 10 amino acids. In germline, CDR1 is DFQATT, CDR2 SNEGSKA (reference sequence).